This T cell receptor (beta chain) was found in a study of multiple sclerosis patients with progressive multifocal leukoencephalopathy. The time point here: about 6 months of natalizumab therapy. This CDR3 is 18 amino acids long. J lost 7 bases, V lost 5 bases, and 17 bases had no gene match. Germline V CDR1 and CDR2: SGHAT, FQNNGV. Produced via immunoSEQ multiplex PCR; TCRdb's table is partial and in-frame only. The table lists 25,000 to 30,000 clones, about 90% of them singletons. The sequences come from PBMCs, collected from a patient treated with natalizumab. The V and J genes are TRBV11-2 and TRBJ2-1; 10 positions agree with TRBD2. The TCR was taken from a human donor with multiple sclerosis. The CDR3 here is CASSRRDPGLALRNEQFF. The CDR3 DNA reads TGTGCCAGCAGCCGAAGAGACCCGGGACTAGCGCTTCGGAATGAGCAGTTCTTC.